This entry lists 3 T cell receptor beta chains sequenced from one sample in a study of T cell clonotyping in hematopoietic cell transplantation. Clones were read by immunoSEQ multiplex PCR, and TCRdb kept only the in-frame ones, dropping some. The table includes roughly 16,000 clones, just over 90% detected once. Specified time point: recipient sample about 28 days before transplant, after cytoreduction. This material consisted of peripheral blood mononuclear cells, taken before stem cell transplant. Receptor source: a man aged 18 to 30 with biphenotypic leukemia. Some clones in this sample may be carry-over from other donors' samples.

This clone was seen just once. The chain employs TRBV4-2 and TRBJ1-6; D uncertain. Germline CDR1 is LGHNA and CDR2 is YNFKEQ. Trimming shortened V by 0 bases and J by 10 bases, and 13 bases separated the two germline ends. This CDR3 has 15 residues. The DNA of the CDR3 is TGTGCCAGCAGCCAAGATCGGGTAACAAGGTCACCCCTCCACTTT. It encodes CASSQDRVTRSPLHF.

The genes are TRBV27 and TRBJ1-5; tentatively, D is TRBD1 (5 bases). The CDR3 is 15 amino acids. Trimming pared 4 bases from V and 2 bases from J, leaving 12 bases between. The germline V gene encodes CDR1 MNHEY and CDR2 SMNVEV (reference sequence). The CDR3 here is CASSSGQGGNQPQHF. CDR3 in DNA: TGTGCCAGCAGTTCGGGTCAGGGTGGCAATCAGCCCCAGCATTTT.

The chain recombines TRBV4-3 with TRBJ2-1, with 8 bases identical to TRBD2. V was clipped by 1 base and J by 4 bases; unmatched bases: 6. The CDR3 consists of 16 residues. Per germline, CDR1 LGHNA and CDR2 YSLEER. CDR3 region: CASSQGTGGDYNEQFF. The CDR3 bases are TGCGCCAGCAGCCAAGGGACGGGGGGGGATTACAATGAGCAGTTCTTC.